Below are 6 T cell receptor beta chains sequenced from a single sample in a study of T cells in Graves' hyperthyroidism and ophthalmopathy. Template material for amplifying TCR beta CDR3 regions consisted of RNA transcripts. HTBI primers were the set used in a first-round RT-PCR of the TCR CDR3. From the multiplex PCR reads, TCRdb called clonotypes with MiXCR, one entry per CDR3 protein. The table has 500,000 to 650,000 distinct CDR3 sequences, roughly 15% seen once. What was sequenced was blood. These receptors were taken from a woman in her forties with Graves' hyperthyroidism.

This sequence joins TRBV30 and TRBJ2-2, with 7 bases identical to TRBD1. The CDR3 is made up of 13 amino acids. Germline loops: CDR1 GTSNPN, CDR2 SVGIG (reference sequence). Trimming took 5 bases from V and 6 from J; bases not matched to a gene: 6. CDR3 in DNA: TGTGCCTGGGGAAACAGGGGCCCCGGGGAGCTGTTTTTT. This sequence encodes CAWGNRGPGELFF.

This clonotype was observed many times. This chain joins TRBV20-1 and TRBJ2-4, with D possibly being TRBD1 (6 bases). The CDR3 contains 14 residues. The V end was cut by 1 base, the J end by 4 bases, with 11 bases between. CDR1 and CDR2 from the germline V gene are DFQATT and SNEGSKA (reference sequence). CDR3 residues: CSARAGVGKNIQYF. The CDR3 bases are TGCAGTGCTAGAGCAGGGGTCGGGAAAAACATTCAGTACTTC.

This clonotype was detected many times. CDR3 nucleotide sequence: TGTGCCAGCTCACCATCTTTCGGGACCACCGACAATGAGCAGTTCTTC. It translates to CASSPSFGTTDNEQFF. The chain recombines TRBV18 with TRBJ2-1; D is tentatively TRBD1 or TRBD2 (5 bases each). This CDR3 spans 16 amino acids. The germline V gene has CDR1 KGHSH and CDR2 LQKENI. V was clipped by 2 bases and J by 5 bases, with 16 bases between them.

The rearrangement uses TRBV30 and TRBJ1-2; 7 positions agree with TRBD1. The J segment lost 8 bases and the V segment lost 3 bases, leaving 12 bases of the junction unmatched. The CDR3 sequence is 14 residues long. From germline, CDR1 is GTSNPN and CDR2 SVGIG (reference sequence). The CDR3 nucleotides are TGTGCCTGGAGGGTACAGGGGTTCTCAGCCGGCTACACCTTC. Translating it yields CAWRVQGFSAGYTF.

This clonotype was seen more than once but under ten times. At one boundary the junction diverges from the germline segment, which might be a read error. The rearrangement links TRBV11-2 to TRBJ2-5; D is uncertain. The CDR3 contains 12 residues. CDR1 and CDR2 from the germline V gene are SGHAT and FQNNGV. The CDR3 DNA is TGTGCCAGCAGCTTAGATAGGATCCCTAGTGACTTC. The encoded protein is CASSLDRIPSDF.

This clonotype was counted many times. DNA for the CDR3: TGTGCCAGCTCAGCAGGGTCACACTCTGGAAACACCATATATTTT. Its translation is CASSAGSHSGNTIYF. The chain joins TRBV18 to TRBJ1-3, with a tentative D call TRBD1 (5 bases). This CDR3 has 15 residues. Germline CDR1 is KGHSH and CDR2 is LQKENI. Trimming removed 5 bases at V and 0 bases at J, with 11 bases between.